These 19 T cell receptor beta chains originate from one sample sequenced in a study of radiotherapy plus CTLA-4 blockade in lung cancer. The assay was immunoSEQ multiplex PCR, and TCRdb's table has in-frame clones only and misses some. The sample holds roughly 90,000 clones; about 78% are singletons and the top ten take around 15%. The sample was peripheral blood, taken from a patient treated with radiotherapy plus ipilimumab. These receptors originate from a human donor with non-small cell lung cancer that progressed on radiotherapy plus ipilimumab.

J is TRBJ1-6 and V is TRBV28, with D maybe TRBD1 (5 bases). Between the trimmed V and J ends, which lost 1 base and 7 bases, there was a span of 8 bases. This CDR3 is 14 amino acids long. In germline, CDR1 is MDHEN, CDR2 SYDVKM. This CDR3 is CASSLSGANSPLHF. DNA of the CDR3: TGTGCCAGCAGTTTATCCGGGGCCAATTCACCCCTCCACTTT. The full variable domain, its missing parts supplied by reference TRBV28 and TRBJ1-6, is DVKVTQSSRYLVKRTGEKVFLECVQDMDHENMFWYRQDPGLGLRLIYFSYDVKMKEKGDIPEGYSVSREKKERFSLILESASTNQTSMYLCASSLSGANSPLHFGNGTRLTVT.

This clone was seen ten or more times. V gene TRBV19 combines with J gene TRBJ2-7; D might be TRBD2 (5 bases). This CDR3 is built from 13 residues. The V and J ends lost 3 bases and 3 bases respectively, with 9 bases between them. The germline CDR1 and CDR2 sequences are LNHDA and SQIVND (reference sequence). The CDR3 DNA reads TGTGCCAGTAGTATTAGCAGCGGCTACGAGCAGTACTTC. Protein sequence: CASSISSGYEQYF. The variable domain in full, with the rest retrieved from reference TRBV19 and TRBJ2-7, is DGGITQSPKYLFRKEGQNVTLSCEQNLNHDAMYWYRQDPGQGLRLIYYSQIVNDFQKGDIAEGYSVSREKKESFPLTVTSAQKNPTAFYLCASSISSGYEQYFGPGTRLTVT.

This rearrangement joins TRBV5-1 to TRBJ1-2; TRBD1 aligns across 7 bases. Germline V lookup: CDR1 SGHRS, CDR2 YFSETQ. V lost 3 bases, J lost 0 bases, and 5 bases stayed unmatched. The CDR3 runs 15 residues. The CDR3 here is CASSWTGDSNYGYTF. CDR3 in DNA: TGCGCCAGCAGCTGGACAGGTGATTCTAACTATGGCTACACCTTC.

The chain employs TRBV5-6 and TRBJ2-7, with 9 bases that match TRBD1. Germline V CDR1 and CDR2: SGHDT, YYEEEE. The CDR3 length is 15 residues. The V and J ends lost 4 bases and 3 bases, in that order; junction bases with no gene match: 8. The CDR3 DNA follows: TGTGCCAGCAGCCGGGGACAGGGTCAGTTCTACGAGCAGTACTTC. This encodes CASSRGQGQFYEQYF.

The chain uses TRBV18 and TRBJ2-7; D not resolved. There are 17 residues in the CDR3. Trimming removed 1 base at V and 3 bases at J, with 19 bases between. The germline CDR1 and CDR2 sequences are KGHSH and LQKENI. The CDR3 bases are TGTGCCAGCTCACCACTCCACACACAAAGCCCTTACTACGAGCAGTACTTC. As protein: CASSPLHTQSPYYEQYF.

V usage is TRBV6-6 and J usage is TRBJ2-7, with D uncertain. The CDR3 sequence is 16 residues long. V shed 1 base and J shed 1 base, with 14 bases lying between them. In germline, CDR1 is MNHNY, CDR2 SVGAGI (reference sequence). The CDR3 coding sequence is TGTGCCAGCAGTTACTTTGTGGGGTTTTCTTCCTACGAGCAGTACTTC. It translates to CASSYFVGFSSYEQYF.

The chain employs TRBV7-6 and TRBJ2-2; the D is unclear. The CDR3 totals 11 residues. CDR1 is SGHVS, CDR2 FNYEAQ, per germline. V lost 7 bases and J 6 bases, leaving 6 bases between the germline ends. CDR3 in DNA: TGTGCCAGCACCTCCCCCGGGGAGCTGTTTTTT. Translation: CASTSPGELFF. Together with reference TRBV7-6 and TRBJ2-2, the CDR3 gives the full variable domain: GAGVSQSPRYKVTKRGQDVALRCDPISGHVSLYWYRQALGQGPEFLTYFNYEAQQDKSGLPNDRFSAERPEGSISTLTIQRTEQRDSAMYRCASTSPGELFFGEGSRLTVL.

This clone has just a few counts. The CDR3 region has the DNA TGTGCCAGTAGTGCAAGGGTAGTAGTCACCGGGGAGCTGTTTTTT. Amino acids: CASSARVVVTGELFF. The chain couples TRBV19 to TRBJ2-2; D is undetermined. Looked up from germline, CDR1 is LNHDA and CDR2 is SQIVND (reference sequence). V was trimmed by 5 bases and J by 4 bases, leaving 14 bases between them. This CDR3 comprises 15 residues. Variable domain in full (rest from reference TRBV19 and TRBJ2-2): DGGITQSPKYLFRKEGQNVTLSCEQNLNHDAMYWYRQDPGQGLRLIYYSQIVNDFQKGDIAEGYSVSREKKESFPLTVTSAQKNPTAFYLCASSARVVVTGELFFGEGSRLTVL.

This chain connects TRBV4-3 to TRBJ2-1; weak D call: TRBD2 (7 bases). CDR3 length: 16 residues. Trimming removed 2 bases at V and 0 bases at J, with 11 bases between. The germline CDR1 and CDR2 sequences are LGHNA and YSLEER. DNA of the CDR3: TGCGCCAGCAGCCAAAGGGGGGGGAGCTCCTACAATGAGCAGTTCTTC. Its protein is CASSQRGGSSYNEQFF.

This chain links TRBV10-2 with TRBJ1-5; D ambiguous. The V gene's germline CDR1 is WSHSY and CDR2 SAAADI. Trimming pared 2 bases from V and 4 bases from J, leaving 12 bases between. The CDR3 runs to 15 residues. The CDR3 spells CASSEMGVGNQPQHF. DNA of the CDR3: TGCGCCAGCAGTGAGATGGGAGTTGGGAATCAGCCCCAGCATTTT.

In this sample, this clone turned up a few times. The V call is TRBV9, the J call TRBJ2-7, with 9 positions matching TRBD2. Germline loops: CDR1 SGDLS, CDR2 YYNGEE. The CDR3 extends over 15 amino acids. After removal of 4 bases from V and 2 bases from J, the junction contained 7 bases not matched to a gene. This CDR3 reads CASSPRLAGTYEQYF. The DNA for the CDR3 is TGTGCCAGCAGCCCCCGGCTAGCGGGAACCTACGAGCAGTACTTC.

This clone appeared a few times. The chain combines TRBV28 with TRBJ1-5; TRBD1 agrees at 7 bases. The CDR3 is 13 residues long. V shed 8 bases, J shed 7 bases, and the junction held 8 bases outside the gene matches. Per the germline V gene, CDR1 is MDHEN and CDR2 is SYDVKM. Here the CDR3 DNA reads TGTGCCAGCCTACCTACAGGGGACCAGCCCCAGCATTTT. Translating gives CASLPTGDQPQHF.

V gene TRBV6-4 combines with J gene TRBJ2-7; perhaps D is TRBD1 or TRBD2 (6 bases each). Trimming removed 4 bases from V and 11 bases from J, with 21 bases in between. Germline CDR1 reads MRHNA; CDR2 reads SNTAGT. The CDR3 is 14 amino acids. The CDR3 region has the DNA TGTGCCAGCAGTGGAACAGGGATTGGGAGGAGCGAGTACTTC. Translating it yields CASSGTGIGRSEYF.

The V gene is TRBV6-1, the J gene TRBJ1-4; D unclear. Looked up from germline, CDR1 is MNHNS and CDR2 is SASEGT. CDR3 size: 15 residues. Trimming removed 3 bases from V and 0 bases from J, with 8 bases in between. The CDR3 loop reads CASSDLGATNEKLFF. For the CDR3, the DNA is TGTGCCAGCAGTGATTTGGGCGCAACTAATGAAAAACTGTTTTTT.

The chain has TRBV28 and TRBJ2-7, with TRBD1 identical over 9 bases. The CDR3 has 14 amino acids. Germline CDR1 MDHEN, CDR2 SYDVKM. The ends lost 4 bases at V and 2 bases at J; junction bases unmatched: 3. CDR3 residues: CASSWDRAPYEQYF. In nucleotides, the CDR3 is TGTGCCAGCAGTTGGGACAGGGCTCCCTACGAGCAGTACTTC.

The V and J genes are TRBV2 and TRBJ1-5, with D unclear. From germline, CDR1 is SNHLY and CDR2 FYNNEI. V gave up 5 bases and J gave up 0 bases, with 8 bases separating them. The CDR3 runs to 14 residues. For the CDR3, the DNA is TGTGCCAGCAGTATGGACGGTAGCAATCAGCCCCAGCATTTT. Its protein is CASSMDGSNQPQHF.

The chain couples TRBV2 to TRBJ2-7, with 8 bases fitting TRBD2. CDR3 length equals 14 residues. CDR1 is SNHLY and CDR2 is FYNNEI in the germline V gene. With 5 bases clipped from V and 6 bases from J, the junction kept 9 bases outside the gene matches. The CDR3 DNA sequence: TGTGCCAGCAGTTCCGGGGGGGGGCCTGCCGAGCAGTACTTC. Its translation: CASSSGGGPAEQYF.

The sample holds one count of this clone. The V gene is TRBV5-6, the J gene TRBJ2-2; 7 positions match TRBD1. Germline V CDR1 and CDR2: SGHDT, YYEEEE. Losses at the gene ends were 7 bases for V and 1 base for J; bases not matched to a gene: 7. This CDR3 has 15 amino acids. The CDR3 protein is CASGWGTENTGELFF. DNA of the CDR3: TGTGCCAGCGGGTGGGGGACAGAGAACACCGGGGAGCTGTTTTTT.

This sequence joins TRBV28 and TRBJ2-7; possibly TRBD1 for D (5 bases). V dropped 2 bases and J dropped 9 bases, with 20 bases sitting between them. The length of the CDR3 is 15 residues. Germline assignment: CDR1 MDHEN and CDR2 SYDVKM. For the CDR3, the DNA is TGTGCCAGCAGTTTAACAGGAAACACGAGGCGTGGGCAGTACTTC. Residues: CASSLTGNTRRGQYF.